The next 9 T cell receptor beta chains were all read from a single sample in a study of identical twins. TCRdb re-analysed the 5' RACE reads in MiXCR, keeping a single row per CDR3 protein. The sample holds over 600,000 distinct CDR3 sequences, around 20% seen once. These same records also appear under a second study, on T cells expressing NK-cell markers.

The material sequenced was PBMCs. These receptors were taken from a woman between 18 and 30 years old in good health.

The V call is TRBV27, the J call TRBJ2-5; a weak D match, TRBD2 (5 bases). CDR3 length: 14 residues. V lost 1 base, J lost 2 bases, and 8 bases lay in between. Germline V gene sequence: CDR1 MNHEY, CDR2 SMNVEV (reference sequence). This chain's CDR3 is CASSLFPGQETQYF. The CDR3 coding sequence is TGTGCCAGCAGTTTATTCCCGGGGCAAGAGACCCAGTACTTC.

This clonotype was found a few times. The V and J genes are TRBV6-1 and TRBJ2-2; D possibly corresponds to TRBD2 (5 bases). The CDR3 is 14 residues long. V shed 7 bases and J shed 6 bases, with 15 bases lying between them. Germline values: CDR1 MNHNS, CDR2 SASEGT. CDR3 coding DNA: TGTGCCAGCACTAACGGACGCGGGTCCGGGGAGCTGTTTTTT. Amino acid sequence: CASTNGRGSGELFF.

With regard to this clonotype: A single base separates this from a much larger clone, so it may be a read error. This chain links TRBV20-1 with TRBJ2-1; tentatively, D is TRBD2 (6 bases). Germline assignment: CDR1 DFQATT and CDR2 SNEGSKA (reference sequence). The CDR3 length is 14 residues. V lost 3 bases and J 5 bases, leaving 14 bases between the germline ends. The CDR3 DNA is TGCAGTGCTAGCCTGGGACTGATAAACAATGAGCAGTTCTTC. It specifies CSASLGLINNEQFF.

This clonotype was found a few times. The chain links TRBV30 to TRBJ2-5; D gene unclear. This CDR3 has 15 amino acids. Trimming removed 5 bases from V and 2 bases from J, with 18 bases in between. Germline CDR1 is GTSNPN and CDR2 is SVGIG (reference sequence). CDR3 amino acids: CAWARPLKEQETQYF. The CDR3 DNA reads as TGTGCCTGGGCCCGGCCACTCAAGGAGCAAGAGACCCAGTACTTC.

V and J are TRBV4-3 and TRBJ2-5; D tentatively fits TRBD1 or TRBD2 (5 bases each). Per germline, CDR1 LGHNA and CDR2 YSLEER. The V gene lost 5 bases and the J gene lost 5 bases, with 18 bases spanning the gap. CDR3 length: 15 residues. Here the CDR3 DNA reads TGCGCCAGCAGCTACTCCCGGGACGAGGGTGAGACCCAGTACTTC. It is translated as CASSYSRDEGETQYF.

J is TRBJ1-2 and V is TRBV29-1; 7 nucleotides agree with TRBD1. Germline assignment: CDR1 SQVTM and CDR2 ANQGSEA. The CDR3 consists of 13 residues. With 6 bases clipped from V and 4 bases from J, the junction kept 8 bases outside the gene matches. The CDR3 sequence: CSVDYGQVYGYTF. The CDR3, as DNA: TGCAGCGTGGACTATGGACAGGTCTATGGCTACACCTTC. The full variable domain, with the rest looked up from reference TRBV29-1 and TRBJ1-2, is SAVISQKPSRDICQRGTSLTIQCQVDSQVTMMFWYRQQPGQSLTLIATANQGSEATYESGFVIDKFPISRPNLTFSTLTVSNMSPEDSSIYLCSVDYGQVYGYTFGSGTRLTVV.

This clonotype was recorded many times. This chain joins TRBV9 and TRBJ2-3; D is possibly TRBD1 or TRBD2 (5 bases each). Germline CDR1 SGDLS, CDR2 YYNGEE. The CDR3 has 15 residues. V was pared by 4 bases and J by 5 bases, with 17 bases between. CDR3 loop: CASSPVLRGGDTQYF. For the CDR3, the DNA is TGTGCCAGCAGCCCGGTCTTACGGGGCGGAGATACGCAGTATTTT.

This chain links TRBV6-5 with TRBJ2-7; D gene uncertain. The CDR3 extends over 14 amino acids. Between the trimmed V and J ends, which lost 2 bases and 5 bases, there was a span of 13 bases. Germline V gene data show CDR1 as MNHEY and CDR2 as SVGAGI. For the CDR3, the DNA is TGTGCCAGCAGTTACCTCGGGTCCCGGGACGAGCAGTACTTC. Protein product: CASSYLGSRDEQYF.

This clonotype was seen at least ten times. The gene calls are TRBV20-1 and TRBJ2-3, with 8 bases aligning to TRBD2. There are 13 residues in the CDR3. In germline, CDR1 is DFQATT, CDR2 SNEGSKA (reference sequence). The V gene end was trimmed by 3 bases and the J gene end by 5 bases; junction bases not matched to a gene: 4. Written as DNA, the CDR3 is TGCAGTGCTAGCGGGGGGGCCGTAGATACGCAGTATTTT. Its translation: CSASGGAVDTQYF.